The 5 T cell receptor beta chains listed next were all sequenced from one sample in a study of T cell responses to AZD1222 COVID-19 vaccine. The data were produced by immunoSEQ multiplex PCR, yet TCRdb's version contains in-frame clones alone and is incomplete. The sample comprises roughly 70,000 clones, about 90% of which are singletons, and more than 6% rests with the top ten. The sample was peripheral blood, taken 28 days after the second dose of the MenACWY control vaccine. The receptor source for this set is an adult who received the MenACWY meningococcal vaccine as a control.

This chain uses TRBV27 with TRBJ1-1; weak D call: TRBD1 (6 bases). The V gene's germline CDR1 is MNHEY and CDR2 SMNVEV (reference sequence). The length of the CDR3 is 13 residues. V lost 3 bases, J lost 4 bases, and 9 bases lay in between. CDR3 amino acids: CASSFRGGTEAFF. In nucleotides, the CDR3 is TGTGCCAGCAGTTTTCGAGGGGGCACTGAAGCTTTCTTT.

V usage is TRBV30 and J usage is TRBJ1-2; D call uncertain. The germline gives CDR1 GTSNPN, CDR2 SVGIG (reference sequence). Trimming took 1 base from V and 10 from J, leaving 13 bases between them. This CDR3 contains 12 residues. CDR3 nucleotide sequence: TGTGCCTGGAGTGCAGGAAAGGGAACCTACACCTTC. Its translation is CAWSAGKGTYTF. Full variable domain (rest looked up from reference TRBV30 and TRBJ1-2): SQTIHQWPATLVQPVGSPLSLECTVEGTSNPNLYWYRQAAGRGLQLLFYSVGIGQISSEVPQNLSASRPQDRQFILSSKKLLLSDSGFYLCAWSAGKGTYTFGSGTRLTVV.

V and J are TRBV11-2 and TRBJ1-5; perhaps TRBD1 as D (5 bases). The CDR3 loop spans 15 amino acids. Germline V lookup: CDR1 SGHAT, CDR2 FQNNGV. The V end was cut by 5 bases, the J end by 5 bases, with 16 bases between. CDR3 nucleotide sequence: TGTGCCAGCAGCCTTTCACAGGCCCTTTATCAGCCCCAGCATTTT. It yields the protein CASSLSQALYQPQHF.

The V call is TRBV18, the J call TRBJ2-1; the D is unclear. With 1 base removed from V and 2 bases from J, the gap between germline ends came to 6 bases. CDR1 is KGHSH, CDR2 LQKENI, per germline. The CDR3 is made up of 14 amino acids. The CDR3, as DNA: TGTGCCAGCTCACCACAGGGTACCTACAATGAGCAGTTCTTC. This sequence encodes CASSPQGTYNEQFF.

The rearrangement joins TRBV10-2 to TRBJ2-5; no clear D. The germline V gene has CDR1 WSHSY and CDR2 SAAADI. The V end lost 4 bases, the J end lost 0 bases, and 9 bases lay between the germline ends. The CDR3 length is 14 residues. This CDR3 reads CASSGLVNQETQYF. In DNA, the CDR3 is TGCGCCAGCAGTGGTCTGGTCAACCAAGAGACCCAGTACTTC.